This record covers a single T cell receptor beta chain. TCRdb independently ran MiXCR on the 5' RACE reads; one entry per CDR3 protein. Among about 260,000 distinct CDR3 sequences, 15% to 20% were seen once, and the ten largest hold 22%. The record originates from a study of T-cell memory formation after mild COVID-19. CDR3 size: 11 residues. CDR1 is SGHTA, CDR2 FQGNSA, per germline. V gave up 5 bases and J gave up 7 bases, with 8 bases separating them. The sequence was obtained from a man in his late teens or twenties who had mild COVID-19 (a few samples of this study predate the infection). Cell type and time point are not known. The source material was PBMCs or a T cell subset sorted from them (not recorded which). The chain uses TRBV7-2 and TRBJ2-5; tentative D call: TRBD2 (6 bases). CDR3 residues: CASSPGGTQYF. The CDR3 bases are TGTGCCAGCAGCCCCGGGGGGACCCAGTACTTC.